The 16 T cell receptor beta chains listed next were all sequenced from one sample in a study of technical replicates of blood from a few donors. Measured with immunoSEQ multiplex PCR; TCRdb has only the in-frame clones, and not every one. The data hold fewer than 100,000 clones, with 85% to 95% observed a single time. The sample consisted of T cells isolated from PBMCs. The receptors originated from a human donor in good health.

J is TRBJ1-3 and V is TRBV4-2, with D uncertain. Germline CDR1 and CDR2: LGHNA and YNFKEQ. This CDR3 region has 15 residues. Trimming pared 6 bases from V and 7 bases from J, leaving 19 bases between. CDR3 in DNA: TGTGCCAGCAGAACAAACACGGGAGGGTTCAACACCATATATTTT. Its protein product is CASRTNTGGFNTIYF.

The chain employs TRBV28 and TRBJ1-1; 8 bases fit TRBD1. The V gene's germline CDR1 is MDHEN and CDR2 SYDVKM. The CDR3 spans 16 residues. With 6 bases clipped from V and 1 base from J, the junction kept 10 bases outside the gene matches. This chain's CDR3 is CASRYPSGQGNTEAFF. The CDR3 region has the DNA TGTGCCAGCAGATATCCCTCCGGACAGGGGAACACTGAAGCTTTCTTT.

The V gene is TRBV10-1, the J gene TRBJ2-1; D is unresolved. Trimming took off 6 bases at V and 7 bases at J, with 10 bases between the two ends. CDR3 length equals 12 residues. Germline values: CDR1 WNHNN, CDR2 SYGVQD (reference sequence). Here the CDR3 DNA reads TGCGCCAGCAGGGGTGAGGCGAATGAGCAGTTCTTC. Amino acids: CASRGEANEQFF.

The chain links TRBV15 to TRBJ2-7; 7 bases map to TRBD1. The germline V gene has CDR1 LNHNV and CDR2 YYDKDF (reference sequence). This CDR3 region has 14 residues. Trimming cost V 4 bases and J 4 bases; bases outside gene matches: 7. The DNA of the CDR3 is TGTGCCACCAGCATTGATAGGGGGCGTTACGAGCAGTACTTC. Protein sequence: CATSIDRGRYEQYF. The complete variable domain, with remaining parts taken from reference TRBV15 and TRBJ2-7, reads DAMVIQNPRYQVTQFGKPVTLSCSQTLNHNVMYWYQQKSSQAPKLLFHYYDKDFNNEADTPDNFQSRRPNTSFCFLDIRSPGLGDTAMYLCATSIDRGRYEQYFGPGTRLTVT.

This chain links TRBV5-1 with TRBJ2-5, with no clear D. Germline V gives CDR1 SGHRS, CDR2 YFSETQ. The CDR3 contains 13 residues. V was shortened by 5 bases and J by 0 bases, with 8 bases between the two germline ends. The CDR3 DNA sequence: TGCGCCAGCAGGGTTAACAACCAAGAGACCCAGTACTTC. This sequence encodes CASRVNNQETQYF.

The rearrangement links TRBV6-1 to TRBJ1-5, with D possibly matching TRBD1 (5 bases). This CDR3 has 14 amino acids. Germline assignment: CDR1 MNHNS and CDR2 SASEGT. Between the trimmed V and J ends, which lost 6 bases and 2 bases, there was a span of 11 bases. The CDR3 reads CASREQGGNQPQHF. CDR3 nucleotide sequence: TGTGCCAGCAGAGAGCAGGGTGGCAATCAGCCCCAGCATTTT.

The V call is TRBV6-5, the J call TRBJ2-2; possible D gene TRBD1, 5 bases. V lost 6 bases and J 5 bases, leaving 10 bases between the germline ends. Germline V gene sequence: CDR1 MNHEY, CDR2 SVGAGI. The CDR3 consists of 13 residues. The CDR3 DNA reads TGTGCCAGCAGGGGGCGCTGGACCGGGGAGCTGTTTTTT. It encodes CASRGRWTGELFF.

The chain couples TRBV6-6 to TRBJ1-2; TRBD1 matches 9 bases. The CDR3 is 16 residues long. V gave up 6 bases and J gave up 3 bases; unmatched junction bases: 11. CDR1 is MNHNY and CDR2 is SVGAGI in the germline V gene (reference sequence). DNA of the CDR3: TGTGCCAGCAGCGATCCGGGACAGGGTCCGGACTATGGCTACACCTTC. Translating it yields CASSDPGQGPDYGYTF.

CDR3 sequence: CASSIQGAANTGELFF. The CDR3 coding sequence is TGTGCCAGTAGTATACAGGGGGCCGCGAACACCGGGGAGCTGTTTTTT. J is TRBJ2-2 and V is TRBV19, with 8 bases identical to TRBD1. The CDR3 has 16 amino acids. The V gene end was trimmed by 2 bases and the J gene end by 0 bases; junction bases not matched to a gene: 2. CDR1 and CDR2 from the germline V gene are LNHDA and SQIVND (reference sequence). The whole variable domain, filled in from reference TRBV19 and TRBJ2-2, reads DGGITQSPKYLFRKEGQNVTLSCEQNLNHDAMYWYRQDPGQGLRLIYYSQIVNDFQKGDIAEGYSVSREKKESFPLTVTSAQKNPTAFYLCASSIQGAANTGELFFGEGSRLTVL.

The chain combines TRBV11-2 with TRBJ1-5, with a tentative D call TRBD1 (6 bases). Trimming stripped 6 bases from V and 0 bases from J, with 12 bases between. CDR3 length: 15 residues. Germline loops: CDR1 SGHAT, CDR2 FQNNGV. The CDR3 protein is CASRLGHYSNQPQHF. CDR3 sequence (DNA): TGTGCCAGCAGGTTGGGACATTATAGCAATCAGCCCCAGCATTTT.

The rearrangement uses TRBV20-1 and TRBJ1-2, with D possibly being TRBD1 (6 bases). The germline V gene has CDR1 DFQATT and CDR2 SNEGSKA (reference sequence). The CDR3 length is 11 residues. Deletions cut 4 bases from V and 6 bases from J, with 9 bases between. The CDR3 nucleotides read TGCAGTGCTAAGGCAGGGGATGGCTACACCTTC. Protein sequence: CSAKAGDGYTF.

The rearrangement links TRBV6-5 to TRBJ2-7, with 7 bases lining up with TRBD2. This CDR3 region has 16 residues. The V gene's germline CDR1 is MNHEY and CDR2 SVGAGI. V was clipped by 0 bases and J by 6 bases; unmatched bases: 11. CDR3 coding DNA: TGTGCCAGCAGTTACTCCTATACGCTAAGGGAGGGCGAGCAGTACTTC. Translated, it gives CASSYSYTLREGEQYF.

V and J are TRBV6-5 and TRBJ1-2; no definite D call. Trimming removed 2 bases from V and 4 bases from J, with 17 bases in between. CDR3 length: 16 amino acids. The germline gives CDR1 MNHEY, CDR2 SVGAGI. CDR3 amino acids: CASSYARADGIYGYTF. The CDR3 DNA is TGTGCCAGCAGTTACGCGAGGGCGGACGGAATCTATGGCTACACCTTC.

This sequence joins TRBV5-1 and TRBJ2-2, with D uncertain. Trimming cost V 4 bases and J 1 base, with 14 bases left between them. The germline V gene encodes CDR1 SGHRS and CDR2 YFSETQ. The CDR3 sequence is 16 residues long. Here the CDR3 reads CASSTPQSMNTGELFF. CDR3 DNA sequence: TGCGCCAGCAGCACCCCCCAGTCGATGAACACCGGGGAGCTGTTTTTT.

The CDR3 loop is CASSVMTGESYEQYF. CDR3 nucleotides: TGTGCCAGCAGCGTAATGACAGGGGAGTCCTACGAGCAGTACTTC. The rearrangement uses TRBV9 and TRBJ2-7; TRBD1 matches 8 bases. Germline assignment: CDR1 SGDLS and CDR2 YYNGEE. The V and J ends lost 1 base and 1 base, in that order; junction bases with no gene match: 4. The CDR3 consists of 15 residues.

The chain uses TRBV10-2 and TRBJ1-1; D unresolved. The CDR3 runs 12 residues. Germline lookup yields CDR1 WSHSY and CDR2 SAAADI. Trimming pared 2 bases from V and 3 bases from J, leaving 4 bases between. The chain's CDR3 is CASSEVYTEAFF. Written as DNA, the CDR3 is TGCGCCAGCAGTGAGGTCTACACTGAAGCTTTCTTT.